The 17 T cell receptor beta chains listed next were all sequenced from one sample in a study of T cells after yellow fever vaccination (dated by TCRdb to about 2019). The treatment or condition label on this specimen signifies: live attenuated yellow fever vaccine strain. Libraries were prepared through 5' RACE. The sample was run on an Illumina HiSeq 2500. TCRdb reran the public reads through fastp at Q25 and MiXCR, keeping productive beta chains. Rows are combined by CDR3 protein, so each entry shows the most common genes and DNA. The sample table shows hundreds of thousands of distinct CDR3 sequences, and about a sixth are seen once. Around 15% of the sample is taken by the ten largest. The starting material was PBMCs, obtained about 5 days after the first yellow fever vaccination. The receptor set was obtained from a man in his late teens or twenties who received the YFV17D yellow fever vaccine.

This clonotype was seen more than once but under ten times. This chain joins TRBV10-3 and TRBJ2-7; TRBD1 matches at 10 bases. This CDR3 has 16 amino acids. The ends lost 3 bases at V and 0 bases at J; junction bases unmatched: 5. Germline V gene sequence: CDR1 ENHRY, CDR2 SYGVKD. DNA for the CDR3: TGTGCCATCAGTGACGGGGACAGGGGAATCTCCTACGAGCAGTACTTC. Translated: CAISDGDRGISYEQYF.

This chain connects TRBV6-5 to TRBJ2-3, with 7 bases fitting TRBD1. The CDR3 consists of 15 residues. Germline V gives CDR1 MNHEY, CDR2 SVGAGI. J lost 5 bases, V lost 0 bases, and 5 bases had no gene match. The CDR3 sequence: CASSYSGTAGDTQYF. In nucleotides, the CDR3 is TGTGCCAGCAGTTACTCCGGGACAGCAGGAGATACGCAGTATTTT.

The rearrangement joins TRBV5-8 to TRBJ2-2; the match to TRBD1 covers 7 bases. The CDR3 loop spans 15 amino acids. CDR1 is SGHTS, CDR2 YDEGEE, per germline. V lost 0 bases, J lost 4 bases, and 3 bases stayed unmatched. The CDR3 DNA follows: TGTGCCAGCAGCTTGGAGGGGGCGAGCACCGGGGAGCTGTTTTTT. Its translation is CASSLEGASTGELFF.

This clonotype was seen only a few times. The chain recombines TRBV3-1 with TRBJ2-7; 11 nucleotides line up with TRBD1. This CDR3 is built from 14 residues. Looked up from germline, CDR1 is LGHDT and CDR2 is YNNKEL (reference sequence). V shed 4 bases and J 6 bases; nucleotides not matched to a gene: 5. CDR3 sequence: CASSRSGQGGEQYF. The DNA of the CDR3 is TGTGCCAGCAGCCGATCGGGACAGGGGGGCGAGCAGTACTTC.

This clonotype was seen ten or more times. This chain connects TRBV12-3 or TRBV12-4 to TRBJ1-2; the D is unclear. V lost 6 bases to trimming and J lost 4 bases, with 12 bases between them. The CDR3 totals 13 residues. The CDR3 reads CASSPLVGYGYTF. The DNA of the CDR3 is TGTGCCAGCAGCCCCCTGGTAGGCTATGGCTACACCTTC.

The gene calls are TRBV2 and TRBJ2-7; D may be TRBD1 (6 bases). V lost 2 bases and J 8 bases, leaving 13 bases between the germline ends. The length of the CDR3 is 13 residues. Germline CDR1 SNHLY, CDR2 FYNNEI. The CDR3 reads CASSEWGQGKQYV. The CDR3 coding sequence is TGTGCCAGCAGTGAATGGGGGCAGGGGAAGCAGTACGTC.

The table lists this clonotype with a few counts. The genes are TRBV2 and TRBJ2-2; maybe TRBD2 (5 bases). CDR3 length equals 16 residues. The V and J ends lost 4 bases and 2 bases respectively, with 14 bases between them. Per the germline V gene, CDR1 is SNHLY and CDR2 is FYNNEI. CDR3 sequence (DNA): TGTGCCAGCAGTGTTCGGGAACGGATAAACACCGGGGAGCTGTTTTTT. This encodes CASSVRERINTGELFF.

This rearrangement joins TRBV18 to TRBJ1-1; D unresolved. Trimming pared 6 bases from V and 6 bases from J, leaving 14 bases between. The CDR3 has 13 residues. Germline values: CDR1 KGHSH, CDR2 LQKENI. This chain's CDR3 is CASSRFEIAEAFF. The CDR3, as DNA: TGTGCCAGCTCCCGGTTCGAGATCGCTGAAGCTTTCTTT.

This chain links TRBV25-1 with TRBJ1-6; 8 bases line up with TRBD1. Germline assignment: CDR1 MGHDK and CDR2 SYGVNS. Germline trimming cut 1 base from V and 7 bases from J; bases unmatched to any gene: 3. This CDR3 is built from 15 residues. Here the CDR3 DNA reads TGTGCCAGCAGTGAATTACAGGGGGGAAATTCACCCCTCCACTTT. Its translation is CASSELQGGNSPLHF.

There are many counts of this clonotype. The chain combines TRBV30 with TRBJ1-4; D ambiguous. Looked up from germline, CDR1 is GTSNPN and CDR2 is SVGIG (reference sequence). The CDR3 runs to 14 residues. V lost 2 bases, J lost 1 base, and 8 bases lay in between. For the CDR3, the DNA is TGTGCCTGGAGTTTTCTCGGAACTAATGAAAAACTGTTTTTT. Protein: CAWSFLGTNEKLFF. The complete variable domain, with remaining parts taken from reference TRBV30 and TRBJ1-4, reads SQTIHQWPATLVQPVGSPLSLECTVEGTSNPNLYWYRQAAGRGLQLLFYSVGIGQISSEVPQNLSASRPQDRQFILSSKKLLLSDSGFYLCAWSFLGTNEKLFFGSGTQLSVL.

V gene TRBV5-1 combines with J gene TRBJ2-2; D call uncertain. V was clipped by 4 bases and J by 6 bases, with 10 bases between them. The length of the CDR3 is 13 residues. Looked up from germline, CDR1 is SGHRS and CDR2 is YFSETQ. The CDR3 DNA reads TGCGCCAGCAGCGAAGGCTCCTCCGGGGAGCTGTTTTTT. This translates into CASSEGSSGELFF.

This clonotype came up a few times. This chain joins TRBV12-3 or TRBV12-4 and TRBJ2-3, with a possible D match to TRBD1 (6 bases). The germline V and J ends were trimmed by 0 bases and 2 bases, with 12 bases remaining between them. This CDR3 region has 16 residues. The CDR3: CASSLAGAHLTDTQYF. CDR3 nucleotides: TGTGCCAGCAGTTTAGCGGGGGCCCACCTCACAGATACGCAGTATTTT.

This clonotype was counted between two and nine times. The rearrangement uses TRBV5-4 and TRBJ2-7; either TRBD1 or TRBD2 may supply D (6 bases each). CDR3 size: 15 residues. Germline loops: CDR1 SGHNT, CDR2 YYREEE (reference sequence). V was trimmed by 2 bases and J by 1 base, leaving 13 bases between them. CDR3 protein: CASSFSRGRSYEQYF. CDR3 in DNA: TGTGCCAGCAGCTTCAGTCGGGGGCGGTCCTACGAGCAGTACTTC.

The chain has TRBV6-1 and TRBJ1-1; 7 bases match TRBD1. With 6 bases clipped from V and 6 bases from J, the junction kept 7 bases outside the gene matches. The germline V gene encodes CDR1 MNHNS and CDR2 SASEGT. This CDR3 region has 13 residues. The CDR3 DNA reads TGTGCCAGCAGCTGGGACAGACTCGCTGAAGCTTTCTTT. Residues: CASSWDRLAEAFF.

The chain is built from TRBV7-2 and TRBJ1-2; D gene ambiguous. V lost 2 bases and J lost 7, with 14 bases in between. The CDR3 runs 14 residues. Per germline, CDR1 SGHTA and CDR2 FQGNSA. CDR3 bases: TGTGCCAGCAGCTTACTACGCGAAGGGATTGGCTACACCTTC. Protein sequence: CASSLLREGIGYTF.

The chain has TRBV11-2 and TRBJ2-3, with D tentatively TRBD2 (7 bases). There are 18 residues in the CDR3. Per germline, CDR1 SGHAT and CDR2 FQNNGV. Deletions cut 1 base from V and 11 bases from J, with 28 bases between. The CDR3 coding sequence is TGTGCCAGCAGCTTAGTGGGCGGGGGCCAAACCCACGGGAGTGGGCAGTATTTT. Protein sequence: CASSLVGGGQTHGSGQYF.

The rearrangement links TRBV7-8 to TRBJ2-4, with D possibly being TRBD2 (6 bases). This CDR3 has 14 residues. Trimming cost V 1 base and J 9 bases, with 13 bases left between them. Germline values: CDR1 SGHVS, CDR2 FQNEAQ. The CDR3 loop is CASSLVGGAGIQYF. Written as DNA, the CDR3 is TGTGCCAGCAGCTTAGTTGGAGGGGCTGGCATTCAGTACTTC.